This T cell receptor (beta chain) originates from a study of graft-versus-host responses after intestinal transplantation. Overall study: All of the recipients had induction that used anti-thymocyte globulin, then tacrolimus and steroids for 2 to 3 years. Study results and caveats: Clonal ratios of graft-versus-host to host-versus-graft in allografts were high for patients exhibiting graft-donor T cell macrochimerism. Among recipient marrow samples, GvH clones were found; some appeared first in ileum or blood.

Assay: immunoSEQ multiplex PCR; the TCRdb copy retains only in-frame clones and omits some. The sample holds 10,000 to 15,000 clones; 80% to 95% are singletons and the top ten take around 4%. Remarks on this clone: Its antigen is unidentified.

Trimming stripped 5 bases from V and 3 bases from J, with 13 bases between. Germline values: CDR1 MNHEY, CDR2 SVGAGI. The CDR3 is made up of 14 amino acids. The clonotype comes from a human patient who received an intestinal transplant, so some T cells may come from the graft donor. The J gene is TRBJ1-2, the V gene TRBV6-5; D is uncertain. Material: PBMCs, obtained roughly 1,100 days after intestinal transplantation. CDR3 sequence: CASSPRPIDYGYTF. The CDR3 DNA reads TGTGCCAGCAGTCCACGACCGATTGACTATGGCTACACCTTC.